This is a list of T cell receptor beta chains from one sample in a study of cytomegalovirus exposure and HLA in healthy donors. Only in-frame clones appear in the TCRdb table, and some are missing; sequencing was by immunoSEQ multiplex PCR. The sample contains over 110,000 clones, around 85% of which appear only once. Input material: PBMCs. The source is a man aged 18-30 years in good health and CMV-seronegative. Both conserved end residues are part of each CDR3. A D gene is named only where the DNA matches it firmly. Not every row has a clone size; where given, it reads once, few, many or a size class.

v_call,clone_size,d_call,j_call,cdr3_length,cdr3_aa,cdr3_nt
TRBV27,once,TRBD1,TRBJ1-6,15,CASTEGQAYNSPLHF,TGTGCCAGCACCGAGGGACAGGCTTATAATTCACCCCTCCACTTT
TRBV23-1,NA,TRBD2,TRBJ2-3,18,CASSQPGRTSGFSDTQYF,TGCGCCAGCAGTCAACCGGGCCGGACTAGCGGGTTCTCAGATACGCAGTATTTT
TRBV29-1,NA,NA,TRBJ2-1,14,CSAWTRGLPNEQFF,TGCAGCGCCTGGACTCGAGGGTTGCCGAACGAGCAGTTCTTC
TRBV30,NA,NA,TRBJ1-5,16,CAWSVSGQGDNQPQHF,TGTGCCTGGAGTGTAAGTGGACAAGGGGACAATCAGCCCCAGCATTTT
TRBV11-2,NA,NA,TRBJ2-2,12,CATTPFVGELFF,TGTGCCACCACACCATTCGTCGGGGAGCTGTTTTTT
TRBV6-5,NA,NA,TRBJ2-7,13,CASRPDSYYEQYF,TGTGCCAGCAGACCGGACAGCTACTACGAGCAGTACTTC
TRBV2,NA,NA,TRBJ2-7,14,CASRRDWAVYEQYF,TGTGCCAGCAGACGGGACTGGGCAGTCTACGAGCAGTACTTC
TRBV12-5,NA,NA,TRBJ1-5,18,CASGLVPGTLKGGQPQHF,TGTGCTAGTGGTTTGGTACCTGGGACACTTAAAGGTGGTCAGCCCCAGCATTTT
TRBV5-1,NA,TRBD2,TRBJ2-5,16,CASSFGLAGGEETQYF,TGCGCCAGCAGCTTCGGACTAGCGGGAGGGGAAGAGACCCAGTACTTC
TRBV27,once,TRBD1,TRBJ2-3,15,CASSPRDRGGGVEYF,TGTGCCAGCAGTCCCCGGGACAGGGGGGGTGGGGTCGAGTATTTT
TRBV7-9,NA,NA,TRBJ2-1,13,CASSLALSGWQFF,TGTGCCAGCAGCTTAGCGTTAAGCGGTTGGCAGTTCTTC
TRBV7-8,NA,TRBD2,TRBJ2-1,15,CASSPQRDSYNEQFF,TGTGCCAGCAGCCCCCAGCGGGACTCCTACAATGAGCAGTTCTTC
TRBV9,once,TRBD2,TRBJ2-1,16,CASSISMSGRNDEQFF,TGTGCCAGCAGTATCTCAATGAGCGGGAGGAACGATGAGCAGTTCTTC
TRBV2,medium-sized,NA,TRBJ1-2,12,CASIRPGYGYTF,TGTGCCAGCATTCGCCCCGGGTATGGCTACACCTTC
TRBV5-6,NA,TRBD1,TRBJ2-5,14,CASSPTGLGETQYF,TGTGCCAGCAGTCCGACAGGGTTAGGGGAGACCCAGTACTTC
TRBV5-4,NA,TRBD1,TRBJ2-3,13,CASSWDREDTQYF,TGTGCCAGCAGCTGGGACAGGGAAGATACGCAGTATTTT
TRBV2,NA,NA,TRBJ2-1,14,CAGSAEGRYNEQFF,TGTGCCGGGTCAGCGGAGGGGAGGTACAATGAGCAGTTCTTC
TRBV27,NA,NA,TRBJ2-1,14,CASTDRSSYNEQFF,TGTGCCAGCACCGACAGGAGCTCCTACAATGAGCAGTTCTTC
TRBV7-9,NA,TRBD1,TRBJ1-1,16,CASSLRVGQEDYEAFF,TGTGCCAGCAGCTTAAGGGTTGGACAGGAGGATTATGAAGCTTTCTTT
TRBV30,NA,NA,TRBJ1-2,17,CAWSVRFRQDLFYGYTF,TGTGCCTGGAGTGTAAGATTCAGACAGGACCTTTTCTATGGCTACACCTTC
TRBV5-1,NA,NA,TRBJ2-7,13,CASSLSSSYEQYF,TGCGCCAGCAGCTTGTCTAGCTCCTACGAGCAGTACTTC
TRBV6-1,NA,TRBD2,TRBJ2-4,15,CASRTSGIAKNIQYF,TGTGCCAGCAGAACGAGCGGGATAGCCAAAAACATTCAGTACTTC
TRBV7-8,NA,TRBD2,TRBJ2-1,16,CASSPSERGGAEEQFF,TGTGCCAGCAGCCCAAGTGAGCGGGGGGGCGCTGAGGAGCAGTTCTTC
TRBV7-9,NA,NA,TRBJ1-1,13,CASSPETRTEAFF,TGTGCCAGCAGCCCGGAAACGAGGACTGAAGCTTTCTTT
TRBV7-2,NA,NA,TRBJ1-4,13,CASSLVREEKLFF,TGTGCCAGCAGCTTAGTAAGGGAGGAAAAACTGTTTTTT
TRBV18,NA,TRBD1,TRBJ2-3,15,CASSPGTGATDTQYF,TGTGCCAGCTCACCAGGGACAGGGGCCACAGATACGCAGTATTTT
TRBV7-9,NA,TRBD2,TRBJ2-7,12,CASSLGEGSYGF,TGTGCCAGCAGCTTAGGGGAGGGCTCCTATGGCTTC
TRBV4-1,once,TRBD1,TRBJ1-1,15,CASSQGQGVRTEAFF,TGCGCCAGCAGCCAAGGGCAGGGGGTGAGGACTGAAGCTTTCTTT
TRBV6-5,NA,NA,TRBJ2-7,14,CASNPAGSAYEQYF,TGTGCCAGCAACCCAGCGGGCTCCGCCTACGAGCAGTACTTC
TRBV5-6,NA,NA,TRBJ2-5,13,CASSLVGGETQYF,TGTGCCAGCAGCTTGGTTGGAGGTGAGACCCAGTACTTC
TRBV2,NA,TRBD1,TRBJ1-2,14,CASSDTTGSDGYTF,TGTGCCAGCAGTGATACGACAGGGTCGGATGGCTACACCTTC
TRBV28,NA,TRBD2,TRBJ2-1,16,CASSPYSGRDHNEQFF,TGTGCCAGCAGCCCTTATAGCGGGAGGGACCACAATGAGCAGTTCTTC